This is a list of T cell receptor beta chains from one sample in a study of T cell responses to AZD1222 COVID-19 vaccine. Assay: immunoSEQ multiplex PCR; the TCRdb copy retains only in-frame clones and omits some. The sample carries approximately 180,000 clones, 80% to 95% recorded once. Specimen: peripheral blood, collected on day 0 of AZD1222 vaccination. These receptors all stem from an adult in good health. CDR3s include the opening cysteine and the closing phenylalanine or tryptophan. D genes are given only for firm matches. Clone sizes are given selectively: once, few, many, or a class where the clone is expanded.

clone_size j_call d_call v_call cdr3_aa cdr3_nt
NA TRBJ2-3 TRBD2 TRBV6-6 CASSGRAEDTQYF TGTGCCAGCAGCGGGAGGGCCGAAGATACGCAGTATTTT
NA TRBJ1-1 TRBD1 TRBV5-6 CASSLWTGLVAFF TGTGCCAGCAGCTTGTGGACAGGTCTTGTAGCTTTCTTT
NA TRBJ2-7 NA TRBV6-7 CASSYAEQYF TGTGCCAGCAGTTACGCGGAGCAGTACTTC
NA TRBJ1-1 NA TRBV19 CASRQGLTEAFF TGTGCCAGTAGGCAGGGGCTCACTGAAGCTTTCTTT
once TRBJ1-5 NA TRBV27 CASKGGSNQPQHF TGTGCCAGCAAGGGGGGAAGCAATCAGCCCCAGCATTTT
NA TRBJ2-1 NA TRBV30 CAWSVTGKDEQFF TGTGCCTGGAGTGTAACAGGGAAGGATGAGCAGTTCTTC
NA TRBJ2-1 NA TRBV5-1 CASSIRGPSYNEQFF TGCGCCAGCAGCATCAGGGGACCTTCCTACAATGAGCAGTTCTTC
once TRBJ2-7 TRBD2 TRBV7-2 CASSLFLLREAPYEQYF TGTGCCAGCAGCTTATTCCTTTTGCGGGAGGCTCCCTACGAGCAGTACTTC
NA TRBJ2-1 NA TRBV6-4 CASSDSRGVGMLRNEQFF TGTGCCAGCAGTGACTCGAGGGGGGTGGGAATGCTTAGGAATGAGCAGTTCTTC
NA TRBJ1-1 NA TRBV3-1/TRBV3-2 CASSQFRDLAFF TGTGCCAGCAGCCAATTCAGGGACCTTGCTTTCTTT
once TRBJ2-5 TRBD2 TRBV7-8 CASSLETSGTETQYF TGTGCCAGCAGCTTAGAGACTAGCGGGACGGAGACCCAGTACTTC
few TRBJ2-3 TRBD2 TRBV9 CASWSGGLTDTQYF TGTGCCAGCTGGAGCGGGGGGCTCACAGATACGCAGTATTTT
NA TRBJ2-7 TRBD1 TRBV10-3 CAIRGQGRTYEQYF TGTGCCATCCGAGGACAGGGGCGAACCTACGAGCAGTACTTC
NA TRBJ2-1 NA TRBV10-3 CAISERKGDEQFF TGTGCCATCAGTGAGCGAAAGGGGGATGAGCAGTTCTTC
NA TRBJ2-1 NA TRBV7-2 CASSLEGPWSSYNEQFF TGTGCCAGCAGCTTAGAAGGCCCGTGGAGCTCCTACAATGAGCAGTTCTTC
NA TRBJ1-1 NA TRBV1 CTSSQDNPGGFTEAFF TGCACCAGCAGCCAAGATAACCCAGGGGGCTTCACTGAAGCTTTCTTT
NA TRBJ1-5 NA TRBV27 CASSLSESNQPQHF TGTGCCAGCAGTTTATCGGAAAGCAATCAGCCCCAGCATTTT
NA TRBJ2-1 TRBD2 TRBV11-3 CASSLRTSRDEQFF TGTGCCAGCAGCTTGCGGACTAGTAGGGATGAGCAGTTCTTC
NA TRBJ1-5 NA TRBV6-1 CASSEVIGGQPQHF TGTGCCAGCAGTGAAGTGATAGGGGGGCAGCCCCAGCATTTT
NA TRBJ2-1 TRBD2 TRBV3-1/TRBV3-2 CASSPGTSGTNEQFF TGTGCCAGCAGCCCCGGGACTAGCGGGACAAATGAGCAGTTCTTC
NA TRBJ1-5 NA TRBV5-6 CASSLVSSGQPQHF TGTGCCAGCAGCTTGGTTAGCTCGGGACAGCCCCAGCATTTT
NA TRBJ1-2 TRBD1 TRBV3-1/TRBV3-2 CASSLSTWTGATNYGYTF TGTGCCAGCAGCCTAAGCACCTGGACAGGGGCTACTAACTATGGCTACACCTTC
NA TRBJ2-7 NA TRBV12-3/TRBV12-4 CASSYFSYEQYF TGTGCCAGCAGTTACTTCTCCTACGAGCAGTACTTC
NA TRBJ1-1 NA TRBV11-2 CASSTWDGNTEAFF TGTGCCAGCAGCACCTGGGACGGAAACACTGAAGCTTTCTTT
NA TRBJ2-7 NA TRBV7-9 CASRSEGTHEQYF TGTGCCAGCAGAAGTGAGGGTACCCACGAGCAGTACTTC
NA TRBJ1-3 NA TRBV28 CASSSDQGNTIYF TGTGCCAGCAGTTCGGACCAGGGAAACACCATATATTTT
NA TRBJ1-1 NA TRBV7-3 CASSGGAHTEAFF TGTGCCAGCAGCGGCGGGGCGCACACTGAAGCTTTCTTT
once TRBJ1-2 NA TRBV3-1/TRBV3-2 CASSPEGIGYTF TGTGCCAGCAGCCCTGAGGGGATCGGCTACACCTTC
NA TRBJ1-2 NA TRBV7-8 CASSLDATYGYTF TGTGCCAGCAGCTTAGACGCCACCTATGGCTACACCTTC
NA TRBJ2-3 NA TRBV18 CASSPVPSTDTQYF TGTGCCAGCTCACCAGTACCGAGCACAGATACGCAGTATTTT
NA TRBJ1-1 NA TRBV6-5 CASSYSKGEAFF TGTGCCAGCAGTTACTCGAAGGGTGAAGCTTTCTTT
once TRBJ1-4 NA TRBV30 CAWAPGRINEKLFF TGTGCCTGGGCTCCCGGCAGGATTAATGAAAAACTGTTTTTT
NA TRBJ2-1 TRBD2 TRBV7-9 CASSYTLSGIGHNEQFF TGTGCCAGCAGCTACACACTTAGCGGGATTGGCCACAATGAGCAGTTCTTC
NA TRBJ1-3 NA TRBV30 CAWRRGAPGNTIYF TGTGCCTGGAGGAGAGGGGCGCCCGGAAACACCATATATTTT
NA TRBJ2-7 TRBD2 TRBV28 CASSSLAGAAYEQYF TGTGCCAGCAGCTCACTAGCGGGAGCAGCCTACGAGCAGTACTTC
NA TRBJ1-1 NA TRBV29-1 CSVERAGKNTEAFF TGCAGCGTTGAAAGGGCAGGAAAGAACACTGAAGCTTTCTTT
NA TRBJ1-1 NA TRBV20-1 CSARDKREAFF TGCAGTGCTAGAGATAAGCGAGAAGCTTTCTTT
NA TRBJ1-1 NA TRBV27 CASSLSISQEGMNTEAFF TGTGCCAGCAGTTTATCGATTTCCCAGGAGGGCATGAACACTGAAGCTTTCTTT
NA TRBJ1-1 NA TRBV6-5 CASPGEAGEAFF TGTGCCAGCCCAGGGGAGGCGGGTGAAGCTTTCTTT
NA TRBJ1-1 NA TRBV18 CASSATRGDTEAFF TGTGCCAGCTCAGCGACCCGAGGTGACACTGAAGCTTTCTTT
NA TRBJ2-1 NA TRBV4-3 CASSQERNIRNEQFF TGCGCCAGCAGCCAAGAGCGTAACATCCGCAATGAGCAGTTCTTC
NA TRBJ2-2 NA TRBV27 CASSLNAGELFF TGTGCCAGCAGTTTAAATGCCGGGGAGCTGTTTTTT
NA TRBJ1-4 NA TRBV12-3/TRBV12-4 CASSLSTDEKLFF TGTGCCAGCAGTTTATCCACGGATGAAAAACTGTTTTTT
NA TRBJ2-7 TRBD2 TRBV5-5 CASSQGLAGGVHEQYF TGTGCCAGCAGCCAGGGACTAGCGGGAGGAGTCCACGAGCAGTACTTC
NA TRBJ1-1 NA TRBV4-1 CASVGRSTEAFF TGCGCCAGTGTTGGCAGGAGTACTGAAGCTTTCTTT
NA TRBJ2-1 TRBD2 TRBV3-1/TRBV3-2 CASSRMGLAGGNEQFF TGTGCCAGCAGCCGAATGGGACTAGCGGGAGGCAATGAGCAGTTCTTC
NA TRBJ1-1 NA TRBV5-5 CASSWEARGTEAFF TGTGCCAGCAGCTGGGAAGCGAGAGGCACTGAAGCTTTCTTT
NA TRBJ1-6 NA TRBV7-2 CASSLAPGRSSYNSPLHF TGTGCCAGCAGCTTAGCCCCAGGCCGTAGCTCCTATAATTCACCCCTCCACTTT
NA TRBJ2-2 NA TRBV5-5 CASAPGGRNTGELFF TGTGCCAGCGCCCCAGGGGGGAGGAACACCGGGGAGCTGTTTTTT
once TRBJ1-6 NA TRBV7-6 CASSLGSTGNRSPLHF TGTGCCAGCAGCTTAGGGAGCACAGGGAATCGTTCACCCCTCCACTTT
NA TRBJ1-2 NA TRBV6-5 CASSYNPGGGYGYTF TGTGCCAGCAGTTATAACCCAGGCGGCGGCTATGGCTACACCTTC
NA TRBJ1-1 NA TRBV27 CASSPGTEAFF TGTGCCAGCAGCCCTGGAACTGAAGCTTTCTTT